These 30 T cell receptor beta chains originate from one sample sequenced in a study of CXCR3-negative and CXCR3-positive naive CD8 T cells. Study-level findings and limits: Naive CXCR3-positive cells had TRB CDR3s more hydrophobic than those of CXCR3-negative naive cells.

The antigens of these receptors remain unknown. The study made its TRB cDNA libraries by 5' RACE, adding UMI labels. TCRdb derives one entry per CDR3 protein from the 5' RACE reads, leaving out DNA. This listing includes about 89,000 distinct CDR3 sequences. The sample comprised naive CXCR3+ CD8+ T cells from blood. This sample's subset: CD45RO-CCR7+CD27+CD95- naive CD8+ T cells expressing CXCR3 (TNR3+). All receptors come from a human donor in good health. Some clones in this sample may be carry-over from other donors' samples.

V gene TRBV29-1 combines with J gene TRBJ1-2. Germline V CDR1 and CDR2: SQVTM, ANQGSEA. This CDR3 spans 11 amino acids. This chain's CDR3 is CSVARAEGYTF.

The V and J genes are TRBV12-3 or TRBV12-4 and TRBJ1-2; the D call from TCRdb, TRBD1, cannot be confirmed without DNA. The CDR3 runs 14 residues. The CDR3 sequence: CASSFDRNYYGYTF.

This chain uses TRBV4-3 with TRBJ2-1; TCRdb lists TRBD2, though no DNA is available to test this call. Germline values: CDR1 LGHNA, CDR2 YSLEER. This CDR3 is built from 18 residues. The CDR3: CASSQDLAGGRGRYEQFF.

The CDR3 is CASSFNGQVVNEQFF. This rearrangement joins TRBV12-3 or TRBV12-4 to TRBJ2-1. The CDR3 is 15 residues long.

The chain couples TRBV6-5 to TRBJ2-2. Germline V gene lookup returns CDR1 MNHEY and CDR2 SVGAGI. This CDR3 has 14 amino acids. CDR3: CASSYSWGTGELFF.

This chain uses TRBV5-1 with TRBJ1-2; the TRBD1 assignment by TCRdb is unverifiable without DNA. This CDR3 spans 16 amino acids. Germline assignment: CDR1 SGHRS and CDR2 YFSETQ. CDR3 in amino acids: CASSLAPGTGGDGYTF.

The chain joins TRBV28 to TRBJ2-3; the D gene TCRdb calls, TRBD1, cannot be checked with no DNA. Germline values: CDR1 MDHEN, CDR2 SYDVKM. The CDR3 consists of 13 residues. The CDR3 sequence is CASRDRITDTQYF.

This chain uses TRBV28 with TRBJ2-5; TCRdb indicates TRBD2, and absent DNA this call remains unverified. The CDR3 loop spans 14 amino acids. Looked up from germline, CDR1 is MDHEN and CDR2 is SYDVKM. The CDR3 protein is CASTLLGSSETQYF.

The chain links TRBV7-3 to TRBJ2-1; lacking DNA, the TRBD1 call made by TCRdb goes unchecked. The CDR3 is 13 amino acids. Germline V gene data show CDR1 as SGHTA and CDR2 as FQGTGA. This CDR3 reads CASSSTGRNEQFF.

J is TRBJ2-5 and V is TRBV3-1; the TCRdb call, TRBD1, lacks DNA for checking. Looked up from germline, CDR1 is LGHDT and CDR2 is YNNKEL (reference sequence). The CDR3 consists of 14 residues. CDR3 loop: CAISDAGQQETQYF.

The genes are TRBV7-2 and TRBJ2-5. From germline, CDR1 is SGHTA and CDR2 FQGNSA. The CDR3 consists of 15 residues. The CDR3: CASSLFSAVQETQYF.

This CDR3 is CASSQDWANTEAFF. The gene calls are TRBV4-3 and TRBJ1-1. This CDR3 contains 14 residues. The germline V gene has CDR1 LGHNA and CDR2 YSLEER.

The V and J genes are TRBV2 and TRBJ2-1; without DNA, the TCRdb call of TRBD1 cannot be checked. Germline V gives CDR1 SNHLY, CDR2 FYNNEI. The CDR3 spans 13 residues. CDR3 sequence reads: CASSEGTYNEQFF.

V usage is TRBV13 and J usage is TRBJ2-1. Germline lookup yields CDR1 PRHDT and CDR2 FYEKMQ (reference sequence). The CDR3 consists of 15 residues. The chain's CDR3 is CASSRIRGSYNEQFF.

This CDR3 is CASSKLAGGTNTGELFF. V usage is TRBV21-1 and J usage is TRBJ2-2; no DNA is available, so the TRBD2 call from TCRdb remains unchecked. TRBV21-1 is a pseudogene locus. The CDR3 has 17 amino acids.

The CDR3 loop is CASSMPGLAATDTQYF. The V and J genes are TRBV14 and TRBJ2-3; the D gene TCRdb calls, TRBD2, cannot be checked with no DNA. The CDR3 runs 16 residues. Germline V gives CDR1 SGHDN, CDR2 FVKESK.

The chain couples TRBV28 to TRBJ2-7; TCRdb designates TRBD2, a call that cannot be tested without DNA. Germline values: CDR1 MDHEN, CDR2 SYDVKM. This CDR3 has 16 amino acids. The CDR3 protein is CASSVEGLAGAYEQYF.

The chain is built from TRBV7-6 and TRBJ1-3; no DNA is available, so the TRBD1 call from TCRdb remains unchecked. CDR3 length equals 15 residues. CDR1 is SGHVS and CDR2 is FNYEAQ in the germline V gene. The CDR3 spells CASSPTGAAGNTIYF.

V and J are TRBV5-1 and TRBJ2-1. The CDR3 loop spans 12 amino acids. Germline V lookup: CDR1 SGHRS, CDR2 YFSETQ. The CDR3 sequence: CASSLRTNEQFF.

The chain couples TRBV3-1 to TRBJ1-1. The germline V gene encodes CDR1 LGHDT and CDR2 YNNKEL (reference sequence). There are 14 residues in the CDR3. This chain's CDR3 is CASSPLGENTEAFF.

The J gene is TRBJ2-7, the V gene TRBV20-1; TCRdb gives TRBD1 as the D gene, but with no DNA this cannot be confirmed. CDR1 and CDR2 (germline): DFQATT, SNEGSKA (reference sequence). The CDR3 sequence is 15 residues long. The CDR3 sequence: CSARRAGQGINEQYF.

V and J are TRBV20-1 and TRBJ1-1. The CDR3 is 15 amino acids. The V gene's germline CDR1 is DFQATT and CDR2 SNEGSKA (reference sequence). This chain's CDR3 is CSARGEGHLNTEAFF.

This chain links TRBV4-1 with TRBJ1-1. From germline, CDR1 is MGHRA and CDR2 YSYEKL. CDR3 length: 15 amino acids. The CDR3: CASSQHSFVNTEAFF.

The chain links TRBV7-6 to TRBJ2-1; TCRdb's D call of TRBD2 is untestable without DNA. The CDR3 consists of 17 residues. Germline V gene data show CDR1 as SGHVS and CDR2 as FNYEAQ. CDR3: CASSDNPPDSSYNEQFF.

The V and J genes are TRBV12-3 or TRBV12-4 and TRBJ2-2. CDR3 length: 16 amino acids. Here the CDR3 reads CASSLTQFANTGELFF.

The CDR3 here is CSVEVEVGQNFNYGYTF. The V and J genes are TRBV29-1 and TRBJ1-2. There are 17 residues in the CDR3. The germline V gene has CDR1 SQVTM and CDR2 ANQGSEA.

This sequence joins TRBV12-3 or TRBV12-4 and TRBJ2-7. The CDR3 extends over 12 amino acids. The CDR3 is CASSSEGYEQYF.

The rearrangement links TRBV5-1 to TRBJ2-1; TCRdb reports TRBD1, a call that lacks DNA to check it against. Germline CDR1 SGHRS, CDR2 YFSETQ. This CDR3 region has 14 residues. Here the CDR3 reads CASSPTGANNEQFF.

V is TRBV5-4 and J is TRBJ1-1; TCRdb calls TRBD1, which cannot be checked without DNA. CDR1 and CDR2 from the germline V gene are SGHNT and YYREEE (reference sequence). There are 16 residues in the CDR3. CDR3 region: CASRPQVVGAATEAFF. Full variable domain (rest looked up from reference TRBV5-4 and TRBJ1-1): ETGVTQSPTHLIKTRGQQVTLRCSSQSGHNTVSWYQQALGQGPQFIFQYYREEENGRGNFPPRFSGLQFPNYSSELNVNALELDDSALYLCASRPQVVGAATEAFFGQGTRLTVV.

The rearrangement joins TRBV13 to TRBJ1-1; TCRdb reports TRBD1, a call that lacks DNA to check it against. CDR1 and CDR2 (germline): PRHDT, FYEKMQ (reference sequence). This CDR3 comprises 17 residues. CDR3 residues: CASSQGLHRGRTTEAFF. The full variable domain, completed using reference TRBV13 and TRBJ1-1, is AAGVIQSPRHLIKEKRETATLKCYPIPRHDTVYWYQQGPGQDPQFLISFYEKMQSDKGSIPDRFSAQQFSDYHSELNMSSLELGDSALYFCASSQGLHRGRTTEAFFGQGTRLTVV.